The clone carrying this T cell receptor (beta chain) was observed a single time. Its specificity is unknown. During the collection period, no donor immune events like infections were recorded. The data belong to a study of identifying expanded T cells in peripheral blood. The study's findings and limits: Variance in clone template counts between roughly two-week samples significantly increased with total template count across all healthy donors. Technical replicates showed around 1.2 changed clones; two weeks approximately 16; four weeks 19.

Here immunoSEQ multiplex PCR was the method, and the copy in TCRdb shows in-frame clones only, minus some. The data show 80,000 to 95,000 clones, about nine tenths seen once. This receptor was taken from a person aged 18 to 75 in good health. Material for sequencing was blood.

CDR3 loop: CATSRDRTFSSTQYF. The CDR3 bases are TGTGCCACCAGCAGAGATCGGACATTTTCGAGTACGCAGTATTTT. The rearrangement uses TRBV15 and TRBJ2-3; tentative D call: TRBD1 (5 bases). Germline V gives CDR1 LNHNV, CDR2 YYDKDF (reference sequence). CDR3 length equals 15 residues. Trimming shortened V by 0 bases and J by 8 bases, and 15 bases separated the two germline ends.